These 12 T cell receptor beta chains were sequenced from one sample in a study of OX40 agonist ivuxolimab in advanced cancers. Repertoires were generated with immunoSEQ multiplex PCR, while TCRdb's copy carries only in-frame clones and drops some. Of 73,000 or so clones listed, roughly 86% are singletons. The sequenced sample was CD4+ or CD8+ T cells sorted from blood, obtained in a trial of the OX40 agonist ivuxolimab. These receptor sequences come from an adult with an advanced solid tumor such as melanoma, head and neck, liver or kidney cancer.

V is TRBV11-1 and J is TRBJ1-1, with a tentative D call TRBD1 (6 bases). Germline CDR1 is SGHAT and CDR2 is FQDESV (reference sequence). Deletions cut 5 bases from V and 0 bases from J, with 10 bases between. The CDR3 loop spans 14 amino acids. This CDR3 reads CASSPRQVNTEAFF. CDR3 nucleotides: TGTGCCAGCAGCCCTCGACAGGTGAACACTGAAGCTTTCTTT.

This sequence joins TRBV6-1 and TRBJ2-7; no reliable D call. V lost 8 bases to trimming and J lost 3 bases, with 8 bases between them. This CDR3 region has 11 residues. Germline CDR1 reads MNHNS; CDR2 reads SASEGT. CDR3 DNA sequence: TGTGCCAGCCACCAAAACTACGAGCAGTACTTC. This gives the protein CASHQNYEQYF.

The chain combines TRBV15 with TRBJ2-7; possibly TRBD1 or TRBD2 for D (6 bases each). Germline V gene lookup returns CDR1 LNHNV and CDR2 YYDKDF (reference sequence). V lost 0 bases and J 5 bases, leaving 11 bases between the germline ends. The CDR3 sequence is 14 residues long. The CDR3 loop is CATSREQGRHEQYF. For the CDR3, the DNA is TGTGCCACCAGCAGAGAGCAGGGGAGGCACGAGCAGTACTTC.

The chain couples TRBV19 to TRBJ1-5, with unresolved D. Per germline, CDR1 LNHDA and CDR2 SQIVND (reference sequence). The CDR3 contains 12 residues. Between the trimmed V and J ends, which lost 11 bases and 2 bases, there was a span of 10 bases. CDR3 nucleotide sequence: TGTGCCGGAAGAGTGGGCAATCAGCCCCAGCATTTT. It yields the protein CAGRVGNQPQHF. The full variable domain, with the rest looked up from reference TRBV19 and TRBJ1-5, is DGGITQSPKYLFRKEGQNVTLSCEQNLNHDAMYWYRQDPGQGLRLIYYSQIVNDFQKGDIAEGYSVSREKKESFPLTVTSAQKNPTAFYLCAGRVGNQPQHFGDGTRLSIL.

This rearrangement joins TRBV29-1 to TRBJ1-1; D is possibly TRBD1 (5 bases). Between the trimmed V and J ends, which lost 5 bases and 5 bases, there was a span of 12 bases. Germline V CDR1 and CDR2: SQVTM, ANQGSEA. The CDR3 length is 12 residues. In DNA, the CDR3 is TGCAGCGTTTCGAGGGGCCCTACTGAAGCTTTCTTT. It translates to CSVSRGPTEAFF.

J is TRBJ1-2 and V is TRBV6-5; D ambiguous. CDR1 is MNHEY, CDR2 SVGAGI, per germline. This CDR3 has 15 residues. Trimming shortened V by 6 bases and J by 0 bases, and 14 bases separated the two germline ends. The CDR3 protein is CASRPAARTNYGYTF. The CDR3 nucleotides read TGTGCCAGCAGGCCCGCGGCGCGCACTAACTATGGCTACACCTTC.

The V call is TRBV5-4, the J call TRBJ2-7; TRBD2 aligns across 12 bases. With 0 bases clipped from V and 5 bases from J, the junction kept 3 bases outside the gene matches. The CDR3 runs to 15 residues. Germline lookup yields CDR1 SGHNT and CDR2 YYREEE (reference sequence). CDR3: CASSLGLAGDHEQYF. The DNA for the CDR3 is TGTGCCAGCAGCTTGGGACTAGCGGGGGACCACGAGCAGTACTTC.

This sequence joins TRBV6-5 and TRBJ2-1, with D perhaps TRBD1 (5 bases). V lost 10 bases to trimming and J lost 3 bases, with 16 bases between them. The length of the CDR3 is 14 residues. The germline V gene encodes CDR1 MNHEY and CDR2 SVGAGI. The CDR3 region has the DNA TGTGCCACCAGAGACCGACAGATCTACAATGAGCAGTTCTTC. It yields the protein CATRDRQIYNEQFF.

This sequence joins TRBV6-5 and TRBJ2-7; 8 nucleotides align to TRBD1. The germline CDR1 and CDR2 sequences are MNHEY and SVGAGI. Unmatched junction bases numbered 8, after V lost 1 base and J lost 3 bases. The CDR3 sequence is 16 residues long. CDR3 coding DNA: TGTGCCAGCAGTTACTTGCCGACAGGGGCTAACTACGAGCAGTACTTC. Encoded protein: CASSYLPTGANYEQYF.

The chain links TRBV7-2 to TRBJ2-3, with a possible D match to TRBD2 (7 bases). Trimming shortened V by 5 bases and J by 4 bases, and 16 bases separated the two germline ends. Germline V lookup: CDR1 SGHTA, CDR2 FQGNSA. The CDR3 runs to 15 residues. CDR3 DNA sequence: TGTGCCAGCAGCACAGACGGGGGGCGAGCAGATACGCAGTATTTT. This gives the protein CASSTDGGRADTQYF.

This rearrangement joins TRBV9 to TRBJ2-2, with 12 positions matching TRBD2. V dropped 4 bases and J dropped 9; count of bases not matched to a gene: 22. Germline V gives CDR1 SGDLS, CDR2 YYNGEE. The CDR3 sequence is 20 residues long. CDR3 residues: CASSPRTGLAGWGPVWELFF. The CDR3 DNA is TGTGCCAGCAGCCCAAGAACGGGACTAGCGGGCTGGGGGCCTGTGTGGGAGCTGTTTTTT.

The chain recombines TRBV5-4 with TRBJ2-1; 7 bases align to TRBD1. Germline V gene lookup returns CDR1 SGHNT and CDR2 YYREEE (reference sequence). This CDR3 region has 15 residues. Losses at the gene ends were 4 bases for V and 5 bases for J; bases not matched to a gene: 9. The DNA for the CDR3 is TGTGCCAGCAGCCCAGGGGGTATTGGGAACAATGAGCAGTTCTTC. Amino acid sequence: CASSPGGIGNNEQFF.